The 22 T cell receptor beta chains given below trace back to one sample, sequenced in a study of blood T cell repertoires in COVID-19. Profiled with immunoSEQ multiplex PCR; TCRdb holds only in-frame clones, not every one. The sample holds roughly 310,000 clones, 90% seen once. Source material: peripheral blood. These receptors were collected from a woman in her twenties or thirties with COVID-19, enrolled during active disease.

The chain has TRBV11-2 and TRBJ2-7, with D unresolved. This CDR3 comprises 13 residues. Trimming took 2 bases from V and 3 from J, leaving 8 bases between them. Germline CDR1 SGHAT, CDR2 FQNNGV. CDR3 in DNA: TGTGCCAGCAGCTTAAACAGAGACTACGAGCAGTACTTC. It yields the protein CASSLNRDYEQYF.

This clone was recorded only once. The rearrangement joins TRBV3-1 (or the pseudogene TRBV3-2) to TRBJ2-5, with D perhaps TRBD1 (5 bases). V was trimmed by 6 bases and J by 1 base, leaving 15 bases between them. The CDR3 covers 15 residues. Germline-derived CDR1 and CDR2 are LGHDT and YNNKEL (reference sequence). The CDR3 protein is CASSPRRQIQETQYF. The CDR3 DNA follows: TGTGCCAGCAGTCCACGGCGACAGATCCAAGAGACCCAGTACTTC.

The rearrangement joins TRBV19 to TRBJ1-1; D gene uncertain. V gave up 10 bases and J gave up 8 bases, with 5 bases separating them. Germline CDR1 and CDR2: LNHDA and SQIVND (reference sequence). The CDR3 sequence is 8 residues long. The DNA of the CDR3 is TGTGCCAAGAGGGAAGCTTTCTTT. Protein sequence: CAKREAFF.

The V and J genes are TRBV19 and TRBJ1-1, with a possible D match to TRBD1 (6 bases). The CDR3 runs to 13 residues. Germline loops: CDR1 LNHDA, CDR2 SQIVND (reference sequence). Trimming removed 4 bases from V and 5 bases from J, with 11 bases in between. CDR3: CASSRTDETEAFF. CDR3 DNA sequence: TGTGCCAGTAGTAGGACAGACGAGACTGAAGCTTTCTTT.

The CDR3 region is CASSARTGVTEAFF. The CDR3 bases are TGTGCCAGCAGCGCGAGGACGGGGGTCACTGAAGCTTTCTTT. The chain combines TRBV7-9 with TRBJ1-1, with D perhaps TRBD1 (5 bases). CDR3 length: 14 amino acids. Per germline, CDR1 SEHNR and CDR2 FQNEAQ (reference sequence). Trimming took 5 bases from V and 4 from J, leaving 14 bases between them.

This rearrangement joins TRBV2 to TRBJ1-5; possibly TRBD1 for D (6 bases). V lost 6 bases and J 2 bases, leaving 11 bases between the germline ends. The germline V gene has CDR1 SNHLY and CDR2 FYNNEI. The CDR3 contains 14 residues. CDR3 in DNA: TGTGCCAGCAGGGAGAGACAGGGCAATCAGCCCCAGCATTTT. Its translation: CASRERQGNQPQHF.

This clone was observed a single time. The rearrangement joins TRBV7-2 to TRBJ2-3, with TRBD2 matching 12 bases. The germline CDR1 and CDR2 sequences are SGHTA and FQGNSA. CDR3 length equals 16 residues. J was trimmed by 6 bases and V by 5 bases; bases with no gene match: 9. The CDR3 reads CASSISSGRAGDTQYF. As DNA, the CDR3 is TGTGCCAGCAGCATATCTAGCGGGAGGGCCGGGGATACGCAGTATTTT.

The sample holds one count of this clone. This chain links TRBV6-5 with TRBJ2-2; D gene unclear. The CDR3 length is 14 residues. V lost 6 bases, J lost 3 bases, and 11 bases lay in between. Germline V gene lookup returns CDR1 MNHEY and CDR2 SVGAGI. In DNA, the CDR3 is TGTGCCAGCAGGCGAAACCCTGACACCGGGGAGCTGTTTTTT. Translated: CASRRNPDTGELFF.

The CDR3 protein is CASSMRTGNGYTF. Here the CDR3 DNA reads TGTGCCAGTAGTATGAGGACAGGAAATGGCTACACCTTC. This chain uses TRBV19 with TRBJ1-2, with 7 bases fitting TRBD1. Germline lookup yields CDR1 LNHDA and CDR2 SQIVND (reference sequence). Trimming took 3 bases from V and 6 from J; bases not matched to a gene: 4. This CDR3 has 13 amino acids. Full variable domain (missing parts from reference TRBV19 and TRBJ1-2): DGGITQSPKYLFRKEGQNVTLSCEQNLNHDAMYWYRQDPGQGLRLIYYSQIVNDFQKGDIAEGYSVSREKKESFPLTVTSAQKNPTAFYLCASSMRTGNGYTFGSGTRLTVV.

The chain uses TRBV5-4 and TRBJ1-1, with D uncertain. The CDR3 consists of 14 residues. V was shortened by 4 bases and J by 0 bases, with 10 bases between the two germline ends. Germline assignment: CDR1 SGHNT and CDR2 YYREEE (reference sequence). CDR3 DNA: TGTGCCAGCAGCGAGGGAGCTATGAACACTGAAGCTTTCTTT. This codes for CASSEGAMNTEAFF.

This sequence joins TRBV3-1 (or the pseudogene TRBV3-2) and TRBJ2-5, with 9 bases fitting TRBD1. CDR1 is LGHDT, CDR2 YNNKEL, per germline (reference sequence). This CDR3 contains 13 residues. With 8 bases clipped from V and 5 bases from J, the junction kept 6 bases outside the gene matches. The CDR3 protein is CASCNRGQETQYF. The DNA of the CDR3 is TGTGCCAGCTGCAACAGGGGGCAGGAGACCCAGTACTTC.

The chain recombines TRBV14 with TRBJ2-2; 8 bases align to TRBD1. The germline V gene has CDR1 SGHDN and CDR2 FVKESK. CDR3 length: 15 amino acids. V lost 10 bases and J lost 4; bases outside the gene matches: 11. The CDR3 region has the DNA TGTGCCACCAGTCCAGGACAGGGCGGCACCGGGGAGCTGTTTTTT. Protein: CATSPGQGGTGELFF.

This clone has a handful of counts. The chain is built from TRBV30 and TRBJ1-3, with 7 bases matching TRBD1. The V gene end was trimmed by 4 bases and the J gene end by 0 bases; junction bases not matched to a gene: 12. The CDR3 sequence is 17 residues long. CDR1 and CDR2 from the germline V gene are GTSNPN and SVGIG (reference sequence). CDR3 nucleotide sequence: TGTGCCTGGATTGGACCCGGGACAGTAAACTCTGGAAACACCATATATTTT. It codes for CAWIGPGTVNSGNTIYF.

The chain recombines TRBV7-8 with TRBJ2-3; D might be TRBD1 (5 bases). Trimming cost V 1 base and J 2 bases, with 16 bases left between them. CDR1 is SGHVS and CDR2 is FQNEAQ in the germline V gene. The CDR3 has 17 amino acids. The CDR3 DNA reads TGTGCCAGCAGCTTAGTTCTCGCAGGGAAGGTCACAGATACGCAGTATTTT. Its translation: CASSLVLAGKVTDTQYF.

Notes on this clone: Other DNA sequences in this specimen translate into the identical CDR3. V and J are TRBV5-1 and TRBJ1-1, with D possibly being TRBD1 (5 bases). The CDR3 length is 13 residues. Trimming shortened V by 4 bases and J by 1 base, and 8 bases separated the two germline ends. Looked up from germline, CDR1 is SGHRS and CDR2 is YFSETQ. CDR3 in amino acids: CASSPTGNTEAFF. The DNA for the CDR3 is TGCGCCAGCAGCCCCACAGGGAACACTGAAGCTTTCTTT.

This clone has just a few counts. CDR3 sequence reads: CASSQGWQGNQKLFF. The CDR3 region has the DNA TGTGCCAGCAGCCAAGGCTGGCAGGGGAATCAAAAACTGTTTTTT. The J gene is TRBJ1-4, the V gene TRBV3-1 (or the pseudogene TRBV3-2); D possibly corresponds to TRBD1 (6 bases). The length of the CDR3 is 15 residues. Trimming stripped 1 base from V and 9 bases from J, with 15 bases between. Germline-derived CDR1 and CDR2 are LGHDT and YNNKEL (reference sequence).

The chain is built from TRBV7-2 and TRBJ2-7; the D gene is possibly TRBD2 (5 bases). V was shortened by 1 base and J by 7 bases, with 8 bases between the two germline ends. The CDR3 has 12 amino acids. CDR1 and CDR2 from the germline V gene are SGHTA and FQGNSA. The CDR3, as DNA: TGTGCCAGCAGCTTAGGTTGGGAGGAGCAGTACTTC. Amino acid sequence: CASSLGWEEQYF.

This clone was observed a few times. The V gene is TRBV2, the J gene TRBJ1-3; TRBD1 matches at 9 bases. V lost 7 bases to trimming and J lost 4 bases; unmatched junction nucleotides: 11. This CDR3 is 16 amino acids long. Germline assignment: CDR1 SNHLY and CDR2 FYNNEI. The CDR3, as DNA: TGTGCCAGCAATACCGGGACAGGGTCTGCCGGAAACACCATATATTTT. Its protein product is CASNTGTGSAGNTIYF.

This chain uses TRBV10-3 with TRBJ2-3; 10 bases fit TRBD2. Germline CDR1 is ENHRY and CDR2 is SYGVKD. The CDR3 sequence is 17 residues long. The ends lost 4 bases at V and 2 bases at J; junction bases unmatched: 9. The CDR3 DNA is TGTGCCATCAGTGGGGGTAGTAGCGGGGGGAACACAGATACGCAGTATTTT. It yields the protein CAISGGSSGGNTDTQYF.

The gene calls are TRBV6-5 and TRBJ2-1; 10 nucleotides agree with TRBD2. Unmatched junction bases numbered 9, after V lost 6 bases and J lost 7 bases. Germline V gene sequence: CDR1 MNHEY, CDR2 SVGAGI. CDR3 length: 15 amino acids. CDR3: CASRSLAGVRNEQFF. CDR3 sequence (DNA): TGTGCCAGCAGATCCCTAGCGGGAGTTCGAAATGAGCAGTTCTTC.

V is TRBV6-1 and J is TRBJ1-1, with 10 bases aligning to TRBD1. The germline V gene encodes CDR1 MNHNS and CDR2 SASEGT. This CDR3 contains 16 residues. The V segment lost 3 bases and the J segment 4 bases; nucleotides outside the gene matches: 8. CDR3 in amino acids: CASSDPRQGAATEAFF. In DNA, the CDR3 is TGTGCCAGCAGTGATCCCAGACAGGGGGCGGCCACTGAAGCTTTCTTT.

A few counts support this clone. The V and J genes are TRBV2 and TRBJ2-2, with D possibly TRBD2 on 5 matching bases. V lost 5 bases to trimming and J lost 5 bases, with 9 bases between them. There are 13 residues in the CDR3. Germline CDR1 is SNHLY and CDR2 is FYNNEI. Here the CDR3 reads CASSRTGTGELFF. The CDR3 DNA is TGTGCCAGCAGTAGGACGGGGACCGGGGAGCTGTTTTTT.